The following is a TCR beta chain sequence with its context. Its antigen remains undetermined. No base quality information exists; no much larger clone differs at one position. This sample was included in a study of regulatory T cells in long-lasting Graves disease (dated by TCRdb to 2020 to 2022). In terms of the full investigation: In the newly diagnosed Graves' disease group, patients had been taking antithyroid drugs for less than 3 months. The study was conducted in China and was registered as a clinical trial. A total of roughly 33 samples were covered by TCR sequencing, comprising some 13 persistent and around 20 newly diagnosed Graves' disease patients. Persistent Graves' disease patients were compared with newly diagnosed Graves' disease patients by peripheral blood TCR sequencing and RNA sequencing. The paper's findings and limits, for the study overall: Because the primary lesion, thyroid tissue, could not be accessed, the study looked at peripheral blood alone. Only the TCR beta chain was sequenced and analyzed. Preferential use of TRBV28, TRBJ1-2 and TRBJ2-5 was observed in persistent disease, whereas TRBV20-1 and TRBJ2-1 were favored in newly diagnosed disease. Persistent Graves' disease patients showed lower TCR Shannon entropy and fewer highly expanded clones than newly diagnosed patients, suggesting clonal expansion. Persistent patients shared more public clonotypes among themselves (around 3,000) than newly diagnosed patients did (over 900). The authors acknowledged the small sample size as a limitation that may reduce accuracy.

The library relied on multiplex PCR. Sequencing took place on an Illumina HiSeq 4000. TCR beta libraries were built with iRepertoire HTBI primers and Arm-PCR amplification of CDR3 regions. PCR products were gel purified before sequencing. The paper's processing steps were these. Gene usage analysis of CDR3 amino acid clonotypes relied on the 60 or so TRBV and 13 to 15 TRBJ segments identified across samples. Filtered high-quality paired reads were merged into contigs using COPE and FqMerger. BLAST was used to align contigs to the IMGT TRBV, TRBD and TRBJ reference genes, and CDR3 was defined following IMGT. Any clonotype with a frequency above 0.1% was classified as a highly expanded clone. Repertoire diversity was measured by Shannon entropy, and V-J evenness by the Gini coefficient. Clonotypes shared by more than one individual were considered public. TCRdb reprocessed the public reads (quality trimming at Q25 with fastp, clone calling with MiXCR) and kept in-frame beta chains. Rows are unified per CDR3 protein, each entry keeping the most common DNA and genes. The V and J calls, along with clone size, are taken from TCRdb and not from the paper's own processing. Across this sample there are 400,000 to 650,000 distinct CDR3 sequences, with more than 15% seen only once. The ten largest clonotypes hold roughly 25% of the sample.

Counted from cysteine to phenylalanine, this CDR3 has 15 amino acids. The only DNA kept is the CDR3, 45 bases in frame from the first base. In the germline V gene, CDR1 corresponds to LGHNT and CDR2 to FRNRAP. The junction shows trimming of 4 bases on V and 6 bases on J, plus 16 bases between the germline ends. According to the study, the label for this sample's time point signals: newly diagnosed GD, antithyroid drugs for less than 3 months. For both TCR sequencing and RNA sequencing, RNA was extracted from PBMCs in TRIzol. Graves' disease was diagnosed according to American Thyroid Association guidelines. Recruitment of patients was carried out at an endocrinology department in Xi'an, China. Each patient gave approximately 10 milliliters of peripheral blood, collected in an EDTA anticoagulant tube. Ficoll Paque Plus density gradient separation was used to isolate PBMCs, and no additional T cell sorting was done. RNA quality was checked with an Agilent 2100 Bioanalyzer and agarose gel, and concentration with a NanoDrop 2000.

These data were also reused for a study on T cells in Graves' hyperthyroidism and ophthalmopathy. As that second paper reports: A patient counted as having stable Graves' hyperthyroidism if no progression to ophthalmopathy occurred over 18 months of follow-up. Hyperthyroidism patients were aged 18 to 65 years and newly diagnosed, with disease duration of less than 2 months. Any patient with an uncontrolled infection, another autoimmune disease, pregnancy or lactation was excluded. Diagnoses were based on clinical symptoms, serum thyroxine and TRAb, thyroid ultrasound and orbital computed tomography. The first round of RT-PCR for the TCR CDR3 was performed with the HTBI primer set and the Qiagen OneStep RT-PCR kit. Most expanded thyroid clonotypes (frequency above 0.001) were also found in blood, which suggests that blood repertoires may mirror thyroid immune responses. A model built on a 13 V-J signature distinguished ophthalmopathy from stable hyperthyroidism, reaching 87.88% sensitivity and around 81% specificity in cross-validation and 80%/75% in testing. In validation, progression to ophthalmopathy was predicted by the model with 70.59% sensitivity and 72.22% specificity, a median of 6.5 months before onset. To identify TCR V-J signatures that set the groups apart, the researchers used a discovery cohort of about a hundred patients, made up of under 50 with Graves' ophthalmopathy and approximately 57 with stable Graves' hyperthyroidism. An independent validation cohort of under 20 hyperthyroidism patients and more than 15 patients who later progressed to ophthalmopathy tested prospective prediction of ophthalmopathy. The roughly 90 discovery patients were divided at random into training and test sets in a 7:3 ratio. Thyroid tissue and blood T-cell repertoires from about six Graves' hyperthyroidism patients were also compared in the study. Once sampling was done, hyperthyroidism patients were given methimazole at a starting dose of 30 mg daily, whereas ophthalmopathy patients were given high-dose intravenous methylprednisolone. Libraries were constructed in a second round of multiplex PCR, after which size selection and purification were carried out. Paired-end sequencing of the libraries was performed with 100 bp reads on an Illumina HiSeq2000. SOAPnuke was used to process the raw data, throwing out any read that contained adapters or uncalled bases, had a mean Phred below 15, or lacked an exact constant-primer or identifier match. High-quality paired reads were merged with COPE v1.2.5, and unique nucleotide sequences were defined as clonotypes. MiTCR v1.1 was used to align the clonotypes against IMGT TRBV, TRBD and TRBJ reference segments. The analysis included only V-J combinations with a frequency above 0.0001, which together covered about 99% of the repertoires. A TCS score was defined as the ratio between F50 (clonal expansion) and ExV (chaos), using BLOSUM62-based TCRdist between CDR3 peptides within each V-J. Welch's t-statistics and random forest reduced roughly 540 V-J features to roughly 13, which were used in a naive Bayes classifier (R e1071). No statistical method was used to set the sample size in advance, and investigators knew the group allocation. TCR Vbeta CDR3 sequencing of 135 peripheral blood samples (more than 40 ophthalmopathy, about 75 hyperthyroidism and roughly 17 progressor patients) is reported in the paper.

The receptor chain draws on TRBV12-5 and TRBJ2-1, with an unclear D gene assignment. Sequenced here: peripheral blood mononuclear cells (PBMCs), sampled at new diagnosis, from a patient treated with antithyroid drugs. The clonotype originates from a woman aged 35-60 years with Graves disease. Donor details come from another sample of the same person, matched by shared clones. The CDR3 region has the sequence CASGWGSPVFNEQFF. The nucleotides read TGTGCTAGTGGTTGGGGAAGCCCCGTGTTCAATGAGCAGTTCTTC. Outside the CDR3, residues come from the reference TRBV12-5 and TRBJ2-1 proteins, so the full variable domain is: DARVTQTPRHKVTEMGQEVTMRCQPILGHNTVFWYRQTMMQGLELLAYFRNRAPLDDSGMPKDRFSAEMPDATLATLKIQPSEPRDSAVYFCASGWGSPVFNEQFFGPGTRLTVL.